This entry concerns a single T cell receptor beta chain. J was trimmed by 4 bases and V by 4 bases; bases with no gene match: 16. The CDR3 has 17 residues. The germline CDR1 and CDR2 sequences are GTSNPN and SVGIG (reference sequence). This entry belongs to a study of blood T cell repertoires in COVID-19. Using immunoSEQ multiplex PCR, the repertoire was profiled, and TCRdb retains in-frame clones only, with some absent. The repertoire holds 60,000 or so clones, with just under 90% as singletons. Sequencing was done on a sample of peripheral blood. J is TRBJ1-2 and V is TRBV30; 9 nucleotides line up with TRBD1. The clonotype originates from a human donor with active COVID-19. The donor label of this sample is uncertain. The CDR3 coding sequence is TGTGCCTGGAAATTAGTAGACAGGGGGGTACGAACCTATGGCTACACCTTC. This encodes CAWKLVDRGVRTYGYTF.